The rows below give T cell receptor beta chains drawn from one sample of a study of early T cells in non-severe SARS-CoV-2 infection. TCRdb independently ran MiXCR on the 5' RACE reads; one entry per CDR3 protein. The sample records roughly 50,000 distinct CDR3 sequences, 7.7% being singletons. What was sequenced was whole blood. These receptors were taken from an adult who was a healthcare worker with PCR-confirmed SARS-CoV-2 infection or an uninfected control (not recorded which). Both conserved end residues are part of each CDR3. D genes are given only for firm matches. Expanded clones are given a class, and other clones once, few, many or no size at all.

j_call v_call d_call clone_size cdr3_aa cdr3_nt
TRBJ2-3 TRBV7-6 . few CASSQGDTQYF TGTGCCAGCAGCCAAGGAGATACGCAGTATTTT
TRBJ1-1 TRBV6-6 TRBD1 many CASSSSRTGTNTEAFF TGTGCCAGCAGTTCTTCCCGGACAGGGACAAACACTGAAGCTTTCTTT
TRBJ1-2 TRBV5-1 . many CASSLDPVYGYTF TGCGCCAGCAGCTTGGATCCGGTCTATGGCTACACCTTC
TRBJ1-3 TRBV24-1 . many CATSAGGRISGNTIYF TGTGCCACCAGTGCAGGAGGAAGAATTTCTGGAAACACCATATATTTT
TRBJ2-1 TRBV2 TRBD2 many CASSDGTSSYNEQFF TGTGCCAGCAGTGATGGGACTAGCTCCTACAATGAGCAGTTCTTC
TRBJ1-1 TRBV20-1 . few CSANTLGTEAFF TGCAGTGCGAACACGCTGGGCACTGAAGCTTTCTTT
TRBJ2-7 TRBV6-5 . . CASSYKEGYEQYF TGTGCCAGCAGTTATAAGGAGGGCTACGAGCAGTACTTC
TRBJ1-6 TRBV6-6 . . CASSYSRSGLSPLHF TGTGCCAGCAGTTACTCGAGGTCCGGGCTTTCACCCCTCCACTTT
TRBJ2-2 TRBV28 . medium-sized CASRPLGTGELFF TGTGCCAGCAGGCCCTTAGGTACCGGGGAGCTGTTTTTT
TRBJ2-1 TRBV19 . many CASSIGLGSEQFF TGTGCCAGTAGTATAGGGTTAGGGAGTGAGCAGTTCTTC
TRBJ2-2 TRBV12-3/TRBV12-4 TRBD1 many CASSLGQGIMTGELFF TGTGCCAGCAGTTTAGGACAGGGTATTATGACCGGGGAGCTGTTTTTT
TRBJ2-7 TRBV5-1 TRBD1 few CASSLEGTGYEQYF TGCGCCAGCAGCTTGGAGGGGACAGGCTACGAGCAGTACTTC
TRBJ1-1 TRBV11-3 TRBD1 many CASSGQGAEAFF TGTGCCAGCAGCGGACAGGGGGCTGAAGCTTTCTTT
TRBJ2-3 TRBV7-9 . . CASSHRGVADTQYF TGTGCCAGCAGCCATAGAGGGGTAGCAGATACGCAGTATTTT
TRBJ2-3 TRBV7-2 . . CASSPRDDGRDTQYF TGTGCCAGCAGCCCCCGGGACGATGGTAGAGATACGCAGTATTTT
TRBJ2-5 TRBV19 TRBD1 few CASSIRGRETQYF TGTGCCAGTAGTATCAGGGGGCGAGAGACCCAGTACTTC
TRBJ2-7 TRBV4-2 . . CASSQEYGGTYEQYF TGTGCCAGCAGCCAAGAGTATGGGGGGACGTACGAGCAGTACTTC
TRBJ1-6 TRBV5-6 . many CASSFRRTVNSPLHF TGTGCCAGCAGCTTTAGGCGTACCGTCAATTCACCCCTCCACTTT
TRBJ2-2 TRBV6-1 . many CASSEVGGELFF TGTGCCAGCAGTGAAGTGGGCGGGGAGCTGTTTTTT
TRBJ2-7 TRBV2 TRBD1 . CASSGQGMYEQYF TGTGCCAGCAGCGGACAGGGCATGTACGAGCAGTACTTC
TRBJ1-4 TRBV13 TRBD1 many CASSLQGARNEKLFF TGTGCCAGCAGCTTACAGGGGGCGCGAAATGAAAAACTGTTTTTT
TRBJ1-1 TRBV9 TRBD1 few CASSSDRGNTEAFF TGTGCCAGCAGCTCGGACAGGGGCAACACTGAAGCTTTCTTT
TRBJ2-1 TRBV20-1 TRBD2 . CSARPFGLAGGFSEQFF TGCAGTGCTAGGCCCTTTGGGCTAGCGGGGGGGTTTAGCGAGCAGTTCTTC
TRBJ1-2 TRBV27 . many CASSLEYTNYGYTF TGTGCCAGCAGTTTAGAGTACACGAACTATGGCTACACCTTC
TRBJ2-1 TRBV29-1 . many CSAKTPGLFNEQFF TGCAGCGCTAAGACACCGGGACTCTTCAATGAGCAGTTCTTC
TRBJ1-2 TRBV5-1 TRBD1 . CASSLEAGGGYGYTF TGCGCCAGCAGCTTGGAGGCAGGGGGTGGCTATGGCTACACCTTC
TRBJ1-6 TRBV7-2 . few CASSWVNSPLHF TGTGCCAGCAGCTGGGTCAATTCACCCCTCCACTTT
TRBJ1-1 TRBV29-1 . many CSVDWHTEAFF TGCAGCGTTGACTGGCACACTGAAGCTTTCTTT
TRBJ1-1 TRBV5-1 TRBD1 few CASSFGGGVTEAFF TGCGCCAGCAGCTTTGGAGGGGGCGTCACTGAAGCTTTCTTT
TRBJ2-7 TRBV2 . many CASSVRDYEQYF TGTGCCAGCAGTGTCAGGGACTACGAGCAGTACTTC
TRBJ1-1 TRBV28 . many CASSARVGGGNTEAFF TGTGCCAGCAGTGCGCGTGTCGGGGGCGGGAACACTGAAGCTTTCTTT
TRBJ2-3 TRBV5-1 TRBD2 . CASSSSERGVNTQYF TGCGCCAGCAGCTCCTCCGAGCGGGGGGTTAATACGCAGTATTTT
TRBJ2-7 TRBV4-1 . few CASSQDRQYEQYF TGCGCCAGCAGCCAAGATCGCCAATACGAGCAGTACTTC
TRBJ1-4 TRBV6-1 . many CASSEVEEKLFF TGTGCCAGCAGTGAAGTGGAGGAAAAACTGTTTTTT
TRBJ1-1 TRBV29-1 . once CSVEVYTGSAEAFF TGCAGCGTTGAAGTCTACACAGGCTCTGCTGAAGCTTTCTTT
TRBJ1-2 TRBV30 . many CAWSVGVRADGYTF TGTGCCTGGAGTGTAGGCGTCAGAGCGGATGGCTACACCTTC
TRBJ2-3 TRBV7-3 . . CASSLKGPTDTQYF TGTGCCAGCAGCTTAAAAGGCCCCACAGATACGCAGTATTTT
TRBJ2-1 TRBV24-1 . many CATSDQMVASHNEQFF TGTGCCACCAGTGACCAGATGGTAGCCAGCCACAATGAGCAGTTCTTC
TRBJ2-2 TRBV7-9 . many CASRGDLGQPEQNTGELFF TGTGCCAGCAGAGGGGACCTGGGTCAGCCAGAACAGAACACCGGGGAGCTGTTTTTT
TRBJ2-6 TRBV6-1 . . CASSDQGLVANVLTF TGTGCCAGCAGTGACCAGGGACTGGTGGCCAACGTCCTGACTTTC
TRBJ2-3 TRBV20-1 TRBD2 many CSARKLAGGLNTQYF TGCAGTGCTAGAAAGCTAGCGGGGGGGCTGAATACGCAGTATTTT